This TCR beta chain was found in a study of CD8+ T cells in alopecia areata. The study, taken as a whole, reports: It was lesional scalp, especially alopecia totalis/universalis, that showed higher clonality than normal scalp.

This clone has a single count. Its antigen is still unknown. RNA was extracted and reverse transcribed into cDNA as the sequencing template. Only in-frame clones appear in the TCRdb table, and some are missing; sequencing was by immunoSEQ multiplex PCR. The sample holds 150,000 to 200,000 clones, roughly 65% seen once. The treatment: oral pan-JAK inhibitor, 5-10 mg twice daily. This CDR3 spans 14 amino acids. V trimming: 7 bases; J trimming: 2 bases; junction bases outside the gene matches: 1. Germline V lookup: CDR1 MNHEY, CDR2 SVGAGI. The rearrangement links TRBV6-5 to TRBJ2-6; 8 nucleotides agree with TRBD1. The TCR was taken from a human donor with alopecia areata. This material consisted of CD4+ T cells sorted from blood, taken at week 4, from a patient treated with tofacitinib. The CDR3 DNA reads TGTGCCAGCAAGACAGGGGCTGGGGCCAACGTCCTGACTTTC. Protein: CASKTGAGANVLTF.